Presented here are 4 T cell receptor beta chains from one specimen sequenced in a study of OX40 agonist ivuxolimab in advanced cancers. Receptor libraries were prepared by the immunoSEQ multiplex PCR assay. The table was pulled from immuneACCESS by TCRdb, which kept in-frame rearrangements only. Such tables lose some clones; where checked, under half of the loss comes from unresolved V genes, and the rest has no known cause. The sample table records about 73,000 clones; roughly 86% of these occur just once. Roughly 0.68% of the sample is in the top ten clones. This material consisted of CD4+ or CD8+ T cells sorted from blood, taken in a trial of the OX40 agonist ivuxolimab. The receptors shown here come from an adult with an advanced solid tumor such as melanoma, head and neck, liver or kidney cancer.

This chain uses TRBV6-6 with TRBJ1-5, with TRBD1 identical over 10 bases. V dropped 6 bases and J dropped 1; count of bases not matched to a gene: 6. CDR1 MNHNY and CDR2 SVGAGI come from the germline V gene (reference sequence). The CDR3 loop spans 16 amino acids. Here the CDR3 DNA reads TGTGCCAGCAGCCCGGGACAGGGGTCGAGCAATCAGCCCCAGCATTTT. Translation gives CASSPGQGSSNQPQHF.

J is TRBJ1-6 and V is TRBV19; 9 positions match TRBD1. The germline V gene encodes CDR1 LNHDA and CDR2 SQIVND (reference sequence). Germline trimming cut 6 bases from V and 6 bases from J; bases unmatched to any gene: 9. The CDR3 loop spans 16 amino acids. CDR3 sequence (DNA): TGTGCCAGTAGCAGCAAAACAGGGGGCGGTAATTCACCCCTCCACTTT. Translated: CASSSKTGGGNSPLHF.

V gene TRBV12-5 combines with J gene TRBJ1-1; the D is unclear. From germline, CDR1 is LGHNT and CDR2 FRNRAP. This CDR3 comprises 14 residues. Trimming took off 7 bases at V and 4 bases at J, with 16 bases between the two ends. CDR3 in amino acids: CASASDSGSTEAFF. The CDR3 nucleotides read TGTGCTAGTGCCTCCGATTCGGGGTCCACTGAAGCTTTCTTT.

The rearrangement joins TRBV28 to TRBJ1-2; 8 bases align to TRBD1. Germline-derived CDR1 and CDR2 are MDHEN and SYDVKM. The CDR3 length is 15 residues. The junction had 12 bases not matched to a gene; V was cut back by 5 bases and J by 7 bases. The CDR3 sequence: CASSTPTGEYGGYTF. In DNA, the CDR3 is TGTGCCAGCAGTACTCCGACAGGGGAATATGGTGGCTACACCTTC.